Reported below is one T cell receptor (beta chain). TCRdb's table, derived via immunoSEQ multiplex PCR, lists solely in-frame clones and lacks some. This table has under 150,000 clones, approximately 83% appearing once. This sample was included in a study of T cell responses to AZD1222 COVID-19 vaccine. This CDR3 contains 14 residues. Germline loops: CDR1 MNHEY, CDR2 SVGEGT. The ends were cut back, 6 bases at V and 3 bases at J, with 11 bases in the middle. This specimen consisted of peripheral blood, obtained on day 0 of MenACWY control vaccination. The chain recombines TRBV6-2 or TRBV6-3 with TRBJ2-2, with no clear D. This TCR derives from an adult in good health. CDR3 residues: CASSPPKDTGELFF. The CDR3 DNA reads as TGTGCCAGCAGCCCCCCTAAAGACACCGGGGAGCTGTTTTTT.